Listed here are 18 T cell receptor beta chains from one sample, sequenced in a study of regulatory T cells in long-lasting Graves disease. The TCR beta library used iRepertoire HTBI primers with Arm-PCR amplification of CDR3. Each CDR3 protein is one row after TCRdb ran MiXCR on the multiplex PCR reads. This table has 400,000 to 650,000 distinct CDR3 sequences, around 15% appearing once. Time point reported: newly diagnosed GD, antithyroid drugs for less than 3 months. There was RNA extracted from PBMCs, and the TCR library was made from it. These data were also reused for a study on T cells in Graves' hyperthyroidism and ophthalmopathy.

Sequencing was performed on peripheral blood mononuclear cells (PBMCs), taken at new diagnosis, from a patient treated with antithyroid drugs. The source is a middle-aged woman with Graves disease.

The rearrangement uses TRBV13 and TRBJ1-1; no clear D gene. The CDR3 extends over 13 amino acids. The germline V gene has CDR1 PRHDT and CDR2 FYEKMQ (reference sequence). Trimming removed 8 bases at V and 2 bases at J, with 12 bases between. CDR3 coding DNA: TGTGCCAGCTCAACGAACGGTAACACTGAAGCTTTCTTT. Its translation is CASSTNGNTEAFF. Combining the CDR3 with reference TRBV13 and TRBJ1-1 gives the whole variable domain AAGVIQSPRHLIKEKRETATLKCYPIPRHDTVYWYQQGPGQDPQFLISFYEKMQSDKGSIPDRFSAQQFSDYHSELNMSSLELGDSALYFCASSTNGNTEAFFGQGTRLTVV.

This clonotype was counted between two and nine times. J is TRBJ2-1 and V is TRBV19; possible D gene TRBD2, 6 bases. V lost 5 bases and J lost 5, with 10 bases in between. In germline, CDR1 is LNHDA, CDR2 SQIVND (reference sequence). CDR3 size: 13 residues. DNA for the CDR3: TGTGCCAGTAGTTGGGGCGGGGACAATGAGCAGTTCTTC. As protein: CASSWGGDNEQFF.

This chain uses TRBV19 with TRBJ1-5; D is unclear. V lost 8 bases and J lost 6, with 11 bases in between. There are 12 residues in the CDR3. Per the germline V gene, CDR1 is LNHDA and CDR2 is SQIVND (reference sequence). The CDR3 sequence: CASSSDPQPQHF. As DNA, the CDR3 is TGTGCCAGTTCGTCGGATCCTCAGCCCCAGCATTTT.

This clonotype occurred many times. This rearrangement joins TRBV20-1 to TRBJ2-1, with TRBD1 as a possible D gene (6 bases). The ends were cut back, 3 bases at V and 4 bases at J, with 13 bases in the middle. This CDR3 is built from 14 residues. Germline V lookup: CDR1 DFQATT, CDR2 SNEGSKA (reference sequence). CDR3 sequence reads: CSARGFTGYNEQFF. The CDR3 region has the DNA TGCAGTGCTAGGGGATTCACAGGGTACAATGAGCAGTTCTTC.

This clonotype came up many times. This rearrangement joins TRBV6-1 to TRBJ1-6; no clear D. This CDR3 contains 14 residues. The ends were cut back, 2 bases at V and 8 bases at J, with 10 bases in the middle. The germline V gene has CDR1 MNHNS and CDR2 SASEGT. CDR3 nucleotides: TGTGCCAGCAGTGAATTCCAGCCGCATTCACCCCTCCACTTT. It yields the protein CASSEFQPHSPLHF.

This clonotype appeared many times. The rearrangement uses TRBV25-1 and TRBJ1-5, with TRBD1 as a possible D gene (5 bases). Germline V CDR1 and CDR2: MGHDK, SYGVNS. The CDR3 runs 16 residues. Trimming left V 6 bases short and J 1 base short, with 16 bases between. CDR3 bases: TGTGCCAGCAGCCCCGTGGGAGGGGCCAGCAATCAGCCCCAGCATTTT. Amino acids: CASSPVGGASNQPQHF.

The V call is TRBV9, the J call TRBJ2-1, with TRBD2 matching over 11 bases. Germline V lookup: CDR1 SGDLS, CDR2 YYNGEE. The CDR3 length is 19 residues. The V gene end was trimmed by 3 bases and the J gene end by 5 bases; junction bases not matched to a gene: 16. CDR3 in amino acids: CASSEPGTSGGEGHNEQFF. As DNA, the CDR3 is TGTGCCAGCAGCGAACCCGGGACTAGCGGAGGGGAGGGGCACAATGAGCAGTTCTTC.

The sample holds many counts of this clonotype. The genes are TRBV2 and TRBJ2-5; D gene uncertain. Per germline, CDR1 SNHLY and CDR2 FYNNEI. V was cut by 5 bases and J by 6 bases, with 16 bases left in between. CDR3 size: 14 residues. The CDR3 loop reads CASSPLDVPKTQYF. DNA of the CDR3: TGTGCCAGCAGTCCCTTGGATGTGCCCAAGACCCAGTACTTC.

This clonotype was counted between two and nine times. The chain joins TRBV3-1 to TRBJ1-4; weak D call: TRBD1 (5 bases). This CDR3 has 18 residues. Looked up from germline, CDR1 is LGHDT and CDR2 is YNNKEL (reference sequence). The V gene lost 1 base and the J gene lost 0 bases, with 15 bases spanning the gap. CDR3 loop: CASSQGWEGRSTNEKLFF. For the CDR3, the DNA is TGTGCCAGCAGCCAAGGTTGGGAGGGGCGGTCAACTAATGAAAAACTGTTTTTT.

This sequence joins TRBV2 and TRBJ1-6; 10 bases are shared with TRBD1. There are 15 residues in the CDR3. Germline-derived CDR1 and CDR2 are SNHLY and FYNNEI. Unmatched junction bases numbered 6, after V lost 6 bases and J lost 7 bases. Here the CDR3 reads CASSFPGQGNSPLHF. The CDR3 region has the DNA TGTGCCAGCAGCTTTCCGGGACAGGGGAATTCACCCCTCCACTTT.

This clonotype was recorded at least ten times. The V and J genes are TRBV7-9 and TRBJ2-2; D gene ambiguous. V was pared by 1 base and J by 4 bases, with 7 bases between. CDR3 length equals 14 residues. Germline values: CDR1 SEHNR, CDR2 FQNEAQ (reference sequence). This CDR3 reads CASSLVAGTGELFF. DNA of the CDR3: TGTGCCAGCAGCTTAGTTGCAGGCACCGGGGAGCTGTTTTTT.

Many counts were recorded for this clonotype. The CDR3 sequence is CSAHKPQVNTEAFF. For the CDR3, the DNA is TGCAGTGCGCACAAGCCCCAAGTGAACACTGAAGCTTTCTTT. The V gene is TRBV20-1, the J gene TRBJ1-1, with D uncertain. The V end was cut by 6 bases, the J end by 0 bases, with 14 bases between. CDR1 DFQATT and CDR2 SNEGSKA come from the germline V gene (reference sequence). The CDR3 is 14 residues long.

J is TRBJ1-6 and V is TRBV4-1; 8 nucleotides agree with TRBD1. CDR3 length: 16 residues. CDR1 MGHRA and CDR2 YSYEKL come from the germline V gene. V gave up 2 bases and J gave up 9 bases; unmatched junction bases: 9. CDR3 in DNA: TGCGCCAGCAGCCAATTCCCTGACAGGGGCTTTTCACCCCTCCACTTT. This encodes CASSQFPDRGFSPLHF.

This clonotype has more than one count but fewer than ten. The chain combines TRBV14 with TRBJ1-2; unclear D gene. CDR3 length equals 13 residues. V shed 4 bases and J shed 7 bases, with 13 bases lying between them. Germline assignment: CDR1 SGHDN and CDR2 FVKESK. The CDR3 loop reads CASSPFGGGGYTF. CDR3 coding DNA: TGTGCCAGCAGCCCCTTTGGCGGAGGTGGCTACACCTTC.

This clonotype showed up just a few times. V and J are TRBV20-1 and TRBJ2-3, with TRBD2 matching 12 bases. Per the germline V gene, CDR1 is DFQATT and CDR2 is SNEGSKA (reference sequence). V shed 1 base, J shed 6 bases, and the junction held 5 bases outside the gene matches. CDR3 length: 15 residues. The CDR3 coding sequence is TGCAGTGCTAGAGGACTAGCGGGGGCCGATGATACGCAGTATTTT. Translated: CSARGLAGADDTQYF.

The CDR3 is CSTEDRGDIQYF. CDR3 DNA: TGCAGCACCGAGGACAGGGGAGACATTCAGTACTTC. The chain couples TRBV29-1 to TRBJ2-4, with 9 positions matching TRBD1. The CDR3 runs to 12 residues. V shed 8 bases, J shed 8 bases, and the junction held 7 bases outside the gene matches. From germline, CDR1 is SQVTM and CDR2 ANQGSEA. Based on the CDR3 plus reference TRBV29-1 and TRBJ2-4, the full variable domain is SAVISQKPSRDICQRGTSLTIQCQVDSQVTMMFWYRQQPGQSLTLIATANQGSEATYESGFVIDKFPISRPNLTFSTLTVSNMSPEDSSIYLCSTEDRGDIQYFGAGTRLSVL.

In nucleotides, the CDR3 is TGTGCCAGCAGTGATGGCAGGGAGAGGCATAATTCACCCCTCCACTTT. This gives the protein CASSDGRERHNSPLHF. The J gene is TRBJ1-6, the V gene TRBV2; D perhaps matches TRBD1 (5 bases). In germline, CDR1 is SNHLY, CDR2 FYNNEI. The length of the CDR3 is 16 residues. Trimming shortened V by 3 bases and J by 5 bases, and 14 bases separated the two germline ends.

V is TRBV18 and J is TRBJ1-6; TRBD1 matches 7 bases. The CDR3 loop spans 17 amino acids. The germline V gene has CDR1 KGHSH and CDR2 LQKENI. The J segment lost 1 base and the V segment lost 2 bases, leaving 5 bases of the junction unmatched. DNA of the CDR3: TGTGCCAGCTCACCAATGGACAGGATTTCCTATAATTCACCCCTCCACTTT. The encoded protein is CASSPMDRISYNSPLHF.